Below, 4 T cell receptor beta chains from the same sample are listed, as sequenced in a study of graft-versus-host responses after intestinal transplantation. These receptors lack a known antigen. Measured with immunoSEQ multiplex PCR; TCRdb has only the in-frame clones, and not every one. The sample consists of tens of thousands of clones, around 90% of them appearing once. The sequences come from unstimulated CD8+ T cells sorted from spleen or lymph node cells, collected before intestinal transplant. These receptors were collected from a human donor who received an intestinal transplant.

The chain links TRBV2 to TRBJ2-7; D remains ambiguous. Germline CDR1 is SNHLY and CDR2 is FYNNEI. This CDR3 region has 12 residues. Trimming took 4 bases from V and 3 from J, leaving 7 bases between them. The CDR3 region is CASSVRFYEQYF. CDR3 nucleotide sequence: TGTGCCAGCAGTGTTCGGTTCTACGAGCAGTACTTC.

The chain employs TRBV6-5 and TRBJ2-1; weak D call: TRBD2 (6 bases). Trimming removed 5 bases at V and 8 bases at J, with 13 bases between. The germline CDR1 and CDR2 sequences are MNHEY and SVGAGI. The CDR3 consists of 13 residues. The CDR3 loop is CASSPWTNHEQFF. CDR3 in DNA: TGTGCCAGCAGTCCTTGGACTAACCATGAGCAGTTCTTC.

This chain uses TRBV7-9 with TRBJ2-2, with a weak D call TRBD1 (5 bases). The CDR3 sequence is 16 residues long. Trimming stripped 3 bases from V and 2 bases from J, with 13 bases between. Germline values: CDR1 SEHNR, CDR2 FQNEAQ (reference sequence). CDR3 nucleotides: TGTGCCAGCAGCTTGGCGTTCAGGGTAAACACCGGGGAGCTGTTTTTT. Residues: CASSLAFRVNTGELFF.

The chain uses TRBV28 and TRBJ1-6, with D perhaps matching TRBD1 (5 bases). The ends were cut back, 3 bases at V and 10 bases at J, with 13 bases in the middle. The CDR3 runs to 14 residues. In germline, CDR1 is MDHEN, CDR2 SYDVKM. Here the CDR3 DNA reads TGTGCCAGCAGTTTTAGGGGAGTTGGATCACCCCTCCACTTT. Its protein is CASSFRGVGSPLHF.